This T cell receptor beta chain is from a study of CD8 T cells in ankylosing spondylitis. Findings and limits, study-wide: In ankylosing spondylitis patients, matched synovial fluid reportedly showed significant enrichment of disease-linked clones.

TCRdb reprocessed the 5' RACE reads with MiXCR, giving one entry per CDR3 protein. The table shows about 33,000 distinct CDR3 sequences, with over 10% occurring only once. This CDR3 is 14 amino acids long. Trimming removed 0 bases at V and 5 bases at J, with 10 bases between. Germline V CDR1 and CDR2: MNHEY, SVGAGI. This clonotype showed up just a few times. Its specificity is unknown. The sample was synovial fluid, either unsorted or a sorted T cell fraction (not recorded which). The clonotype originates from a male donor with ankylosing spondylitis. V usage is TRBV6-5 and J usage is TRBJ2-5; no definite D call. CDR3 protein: CASSYSSGGETQYF. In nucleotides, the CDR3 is TGTGCCAGCAGTTACTCGAGTGGTGGGGAGACCCAGTACTTC.